The T cell receptor beta chain under discussion was sequenced for a study of T cell clonality in common variable immunodeficiency. Only in-frame clones appear in the TCRdb table, and some are missing; sequencing was by immunoSEQ multiplex PCR. In total the sample includes some 19,000 clones, none of them seen once. Findings of the study overall: In common variable immunodeficiency, TCR beta chains reportedly carried fewer deletions and N-nucleotide insertions. Links between repertoire features and CVID complications were heterogeneity-limited.

This CDR3 has 11 amino acids. CDR1 is SGHVS and CDR2 is FNYEAQ in the germline V gene. V was pared by 4 bases and J by 3 bases, with 3 bases between. Comments on this clone: Antigen: not known. Read sequence stops 3 residues before the CDR3 end, and the germline J gene provides the missing end.

Source material: peripheral blood mononuclear cells. The chain is built from TRBV7-6 and TRBJ2-5, with D unresolved. This sequence was found in a human donor with common variable immunodeficiency. The CDR3: CASSSEETQYF. CDR3 bases read: TGTGCCAGCAGCTCAGAAGAGACC.